The rows below give T cell receptor beta chains drawn from one sample of a study of post-analysis software for immune sequencing data. TCRdb fed the PCR reads into MiXCR, producing one record per CDR3 protein. The sample has around 700,000 distinct CDR3 sequences, roughly three fifths seen once. The specimen sequenced was blood. These receptors all come from a girl aged 2-9 years with multiple sclerosis. CDR3s include the opening cysteine and the closing phenylalanine or tryptophan. Each record gives: V gene, J gene, CDR3 protein.

v_gene: TRBV5-1
j_gene: TRBJ2-1
CDR3aa: CASSRQGDYNEQFF

v_gene: TRBV15
j_gene: TRBJ2-3
CDR3aa: CATSRDLGQVGQYF

v_gene: TRBV12-3/TRBV12-4
j_gene: TRBJ2-1
CDR3aa: CASSFRTGGNEQFF

v_gene: TRBV20-1
j_gene: TRBJ2-3
CDR3aa: CSARGGDVTDTQYF

v_gene: TRBV29-1
j_gene: -
CDR3aa: CSVAPTDSYEQYF

v_gene: TRBV20-1
j_gene: TRBJ2-1
CDR3aa: CSARLAGKYNEQFF

v_gene: TRBV29-1
j_gene: TRBJ1-1
CDR3aa: CSVLNSHEAFF

v_gene: TRBV29-1
j_gene: TRBJ1-2
CDR3aa: CSVDPGQGYYGYTF

v_gene: TRBV10-3
j_gene: TRBJ2-3
CDR3aa: CAISAPHRALDTQYF

v_gene: TRBV5-1
j_gene: TRBJ2-5
CDR3aa: CASSLGENRETQYF

v_gene: TRBV25-1
j_gene: TRBJ2-5
CDR3aa: CASSATAIQETQYF

v_gene: TRBV5-5
j_gene: TRBJ2-1
CDR3aa: CASSFLGVNEQFF

v_gene: TRBV12-3/TRBV12-4
j_gene: -
CDR3aa: CASSLGLAGIYEQYF

v_gene: TRBV10-3
j_gene: TRBJ2-3
CDR3aa: CAISDPDSRTDTQYF

v_gene: TRBV6-6
j_gene: TRBJ2-1
CDR3aa: CASSSRQGHEQFF

v_gene: TRBV2
j_gene: TRBJ2-3
CDR3aa: CASRKGQGTDTQYF

v_gene: TRBV7-9
j_gene: TRBJ1-2
CDR3aa: CASSLSPPTYGYTF

v_gene: TRBV20-1
j_gene: TRBJ2-7
CDR3aa: CSAGDPSVSSYEQYF

v_gene: TRBV25-1
j_gene: TRBJ2-1
CDR3aa: CASSDRSGRVRSYNEQFF

v_gene: TRBV20-1
j_gene: TRBJ2-3
CDR3aa: CSAEAGGMTDTQYF

v_gene: TRBV20-1
j_gene: TRBJ1-1
CDR3aa: CSALRLEGRGFTEAFF

v_gene: TRBV7-2
j_gene: TRBJ1-1
CDR3aa: CASSDGLAEAFF

v_gene: TRBV6-2/TRBV6-3
j_gene: TRBJ2-1
CDR3aa: CASRSGRGYNEQFF

v_gene: TRBV10-3
j_gene: TRBJ1-5
CDR3aa: CAISSGFEGQPQHF

v_gene: TRBV7-2
j_gene: TRBJ2-1
CDR3aa: CASSLEGGLASDEQFF

v_gene: TRBV24-1
j_gene: TRBJ2-1
CDR3aa: CATSDPKAGGPGNEQFF

v_gene: TRBV29-1
j_gene: TRBJ2-1
CDR3aa: CSVDRGHNEQFF

v_gene: TRBV20-1
j_gene: TRBJ1-5
CDR3aa: CSARTDNQPQHF

v_gene: TRBV27
j_gene: TRBJ1-2
CDR3aa: CASSTGQDVRYYGYTF

v_gene: TRBV7-3
j_gene: TRBJ2-1
CDR3aa: CASSYRSGRYNEQFF

v_gene: TRBV5-1
j_gene: TRBJ2-5
CDR3aa: CASSLADSSLQETQYF

v_gene: TRBV29-1
j_gene: TRBJ2-5
CDR3aa: CSVEGRLEETQYF

v_gene: TRBV6-1
j_gene: TRBJ2-4
CDR3aa: CASGNRGRAKNIQYF

v_gene: TRBV20-1
j_gene: TRBJ2-5
CDR3aa: CSGGLAGGSGETQYF

v_gene: TRBV10-3
j_gene: TRBJ2-7
CDR3aa: CAISAGQGAYEQYF

v_gene: TRBV29-1
j_gene: -
CDR3aa: CSVAPRARDEQYF

v_gene: TRBV5-1
j_gene: TRBJ1-1
CDR3aa: CASSAGQGQDTEAFF

v_gene: TRBV20-1
j_gene: TRBJ2-7
CDR3aa: CSARVLGLGEQYF

v_gene: TRBV6-5
j_gene: TRBJ2-1
CDR3aa: CASTPNGGLDNEQFF

v_gene: TRBV7-9
j_gene: TRBJ1-5
CDR3aa: CASSLVSGDFGPQHF